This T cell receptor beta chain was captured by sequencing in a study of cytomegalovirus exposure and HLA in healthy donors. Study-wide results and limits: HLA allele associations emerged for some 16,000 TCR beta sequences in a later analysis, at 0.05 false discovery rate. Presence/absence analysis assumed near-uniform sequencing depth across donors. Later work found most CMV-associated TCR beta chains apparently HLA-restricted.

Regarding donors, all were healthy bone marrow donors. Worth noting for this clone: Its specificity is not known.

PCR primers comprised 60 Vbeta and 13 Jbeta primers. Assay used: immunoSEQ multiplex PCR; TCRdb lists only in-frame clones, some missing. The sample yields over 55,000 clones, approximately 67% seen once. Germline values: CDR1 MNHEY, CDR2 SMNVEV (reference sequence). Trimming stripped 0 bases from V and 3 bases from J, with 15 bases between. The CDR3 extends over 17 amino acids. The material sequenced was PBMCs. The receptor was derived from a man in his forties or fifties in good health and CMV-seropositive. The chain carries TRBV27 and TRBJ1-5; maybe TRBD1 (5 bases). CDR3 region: CASSLSGTEGPNQPQHF. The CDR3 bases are TGTGCCAGCAGTTTATCGGGAACGGAGGGACCCAATCAGCCCCAGCATTTT.